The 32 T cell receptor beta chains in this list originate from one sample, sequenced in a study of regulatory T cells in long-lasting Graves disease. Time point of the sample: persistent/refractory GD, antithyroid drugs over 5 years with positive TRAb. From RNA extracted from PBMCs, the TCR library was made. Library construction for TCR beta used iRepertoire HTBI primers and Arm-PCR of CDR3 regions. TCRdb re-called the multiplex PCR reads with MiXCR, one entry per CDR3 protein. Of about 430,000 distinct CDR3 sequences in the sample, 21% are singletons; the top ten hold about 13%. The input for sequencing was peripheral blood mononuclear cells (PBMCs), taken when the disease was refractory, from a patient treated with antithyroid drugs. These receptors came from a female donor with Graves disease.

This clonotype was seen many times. The CDR3 region has the DNA TGCAGTGTCCCCCCCACTTTGAACACTGAAGCTTTCTTT. It translates to CSVPPTLNTEAFF. The rearrangement joins TRBV20-1 to TRBJ1-1, with unresolved D. The germline V and J ends were trimmed by 7 bases and 0 bases, with 12 bases remaining between them. The CDR3 contains 13 residues. Germline V gene data show CDR1 as DFQATT and CDR2 as SNEGSKA (reference sequence).

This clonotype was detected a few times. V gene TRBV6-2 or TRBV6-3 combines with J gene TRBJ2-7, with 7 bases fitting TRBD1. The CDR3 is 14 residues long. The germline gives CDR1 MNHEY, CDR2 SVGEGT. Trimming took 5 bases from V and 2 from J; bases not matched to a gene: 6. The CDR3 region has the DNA TGTGCCAGCAGTACGGACAGGCCCCCCTACGAGCAGTACTTC. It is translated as CASSTDRPPYEQYF.

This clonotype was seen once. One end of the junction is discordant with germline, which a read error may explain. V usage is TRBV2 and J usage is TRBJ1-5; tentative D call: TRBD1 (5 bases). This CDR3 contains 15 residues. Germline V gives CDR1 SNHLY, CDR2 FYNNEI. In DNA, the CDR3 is TGTGCCAGCAGAGAAGGAGGGACTAGCAATCAGCCCCAGCATTTT. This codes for CASREGGTSNQPQHF.

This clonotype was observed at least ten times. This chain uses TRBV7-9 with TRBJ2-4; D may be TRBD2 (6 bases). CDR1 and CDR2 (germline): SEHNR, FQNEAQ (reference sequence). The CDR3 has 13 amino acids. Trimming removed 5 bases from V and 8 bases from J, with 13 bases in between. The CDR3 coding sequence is TGTGCCAGCAGCACGGGGGACGGAGACATTCAGTACTTC. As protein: CASSTGDGDIQYF.

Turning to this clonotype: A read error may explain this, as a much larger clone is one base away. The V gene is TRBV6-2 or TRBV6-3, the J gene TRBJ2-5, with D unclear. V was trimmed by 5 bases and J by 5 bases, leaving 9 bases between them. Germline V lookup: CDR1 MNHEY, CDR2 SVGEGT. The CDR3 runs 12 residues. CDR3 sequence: CASSLTSETQYF. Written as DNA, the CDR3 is TGTGCCAGCAGTCTAACTTCTGAGACCCAGTACTTC.

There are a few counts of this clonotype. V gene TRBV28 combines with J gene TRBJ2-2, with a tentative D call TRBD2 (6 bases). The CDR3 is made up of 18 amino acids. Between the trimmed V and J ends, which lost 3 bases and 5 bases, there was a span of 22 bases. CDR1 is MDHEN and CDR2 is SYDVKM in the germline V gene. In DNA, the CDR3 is TGTGCCAGCAGTTTCGGGGGAGAAGGAGGGGACTTGACCGGGGAGCTGTTTTTT. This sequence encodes CASSFGGEGGDLTGELFF. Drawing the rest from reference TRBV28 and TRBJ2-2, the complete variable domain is DVKVTQSSRYLVKRTGEKVFLECVQDMDHENMFWYRQDPGLGLRLIYFSYDVKMKEKGDIPEGYSVSREKKERFSLILESASTNQTSMYLCASSFGGEGGDLTGELFFGEGSRLTVL.

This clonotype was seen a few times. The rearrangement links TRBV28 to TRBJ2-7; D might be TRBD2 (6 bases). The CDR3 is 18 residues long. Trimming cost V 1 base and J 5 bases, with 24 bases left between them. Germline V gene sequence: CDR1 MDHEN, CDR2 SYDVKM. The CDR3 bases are TGTGCCAGCAGTTTATTACCCACCTCGGACGGGAGCACCCACGAGCAGTACTTC. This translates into CASSLLPTSDGSTHEQYF.

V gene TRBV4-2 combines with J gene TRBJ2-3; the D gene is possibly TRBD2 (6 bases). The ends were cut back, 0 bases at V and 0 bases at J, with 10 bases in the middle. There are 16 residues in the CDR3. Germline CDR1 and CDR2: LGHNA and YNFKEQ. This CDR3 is CASSQDWTTSTDTQYF. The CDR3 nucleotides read TGTGCCAGCAGCCAAGACTGGACTACAAGCACAGATACGCAGTATTTT.

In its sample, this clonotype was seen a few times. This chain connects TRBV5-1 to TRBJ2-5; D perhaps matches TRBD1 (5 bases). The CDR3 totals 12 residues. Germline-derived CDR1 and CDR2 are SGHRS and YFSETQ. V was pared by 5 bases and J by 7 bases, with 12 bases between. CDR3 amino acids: CASRTEIGTQYF. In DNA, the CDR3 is TGCGCCAGCAGGACAGAGATAGGGACCCAGTACTTC.

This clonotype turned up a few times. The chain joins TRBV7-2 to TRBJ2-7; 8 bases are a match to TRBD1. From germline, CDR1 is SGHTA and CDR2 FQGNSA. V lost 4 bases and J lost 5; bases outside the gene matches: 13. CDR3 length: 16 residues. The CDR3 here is CASSYKIGTGDDEQYF. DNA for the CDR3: TGTGCCAGCAGCTACAAAATCGGGACAGGTGATGACGAGCAGTACTTC.

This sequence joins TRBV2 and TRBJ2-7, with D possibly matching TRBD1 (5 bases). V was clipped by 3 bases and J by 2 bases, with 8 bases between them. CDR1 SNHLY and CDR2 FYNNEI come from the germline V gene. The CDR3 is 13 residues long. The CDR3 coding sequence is TGTGCCAGCAGTGACTGGGGCGCCTACGAGCAGTACTTC. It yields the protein CASSDWGAYEQYF.

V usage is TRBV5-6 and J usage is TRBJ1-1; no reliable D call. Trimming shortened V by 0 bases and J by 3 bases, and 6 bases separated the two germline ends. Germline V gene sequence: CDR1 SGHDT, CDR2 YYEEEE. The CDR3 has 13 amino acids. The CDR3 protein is CASSLDRHTEAFF. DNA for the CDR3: TGTGCCAGCAGCTTGGACCGTCACACTGAAGCTTTCTTT.

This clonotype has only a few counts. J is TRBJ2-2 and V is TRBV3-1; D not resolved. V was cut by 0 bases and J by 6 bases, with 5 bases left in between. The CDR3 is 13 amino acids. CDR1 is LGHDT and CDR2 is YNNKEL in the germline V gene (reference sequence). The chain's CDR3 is CASSQDWPGELFF. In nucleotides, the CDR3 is TGTGCCAGCAGCCAAGATTGGCCCGGGGAGCTGTTTTTT.

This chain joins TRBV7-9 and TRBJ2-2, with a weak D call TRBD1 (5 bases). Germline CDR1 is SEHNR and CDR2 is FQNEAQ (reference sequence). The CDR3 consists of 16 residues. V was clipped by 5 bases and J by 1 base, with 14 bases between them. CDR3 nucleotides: TGTGCCAGCAGCCACACCATGGGGCAGAACACCGGGGAGCTGTTTTTT. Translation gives CASSHTMGQNTGELFF.

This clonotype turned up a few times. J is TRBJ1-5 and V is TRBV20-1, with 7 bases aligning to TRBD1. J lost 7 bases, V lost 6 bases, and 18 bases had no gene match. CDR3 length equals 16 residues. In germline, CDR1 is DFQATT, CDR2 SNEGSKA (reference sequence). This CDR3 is CSAPYAVNRGEQPQHF. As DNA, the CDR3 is TGCAGTGCCCCCTACGCAGTCAACAGGGGCGAACAGCCCCAGCATTTT.

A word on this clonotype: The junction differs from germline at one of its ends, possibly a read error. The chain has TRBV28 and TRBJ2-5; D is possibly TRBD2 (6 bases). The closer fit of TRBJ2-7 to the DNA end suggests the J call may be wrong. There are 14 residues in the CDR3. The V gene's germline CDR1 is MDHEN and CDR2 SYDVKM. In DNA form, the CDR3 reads TGTGCCAGCAGTTTGGGGGGTTTCTCCCACGAGCAGTACTTC. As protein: CASSLGGFSHEQYF.

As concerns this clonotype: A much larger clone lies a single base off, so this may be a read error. The CDR3 protein is CASSLRAGEYPPLHF. As DNA, the CDR3 is TGTGCCAGTAGTCTCCGAGCAGGGGAGTATCCACCCCTCCACTTT. The J gene is TRBJ1-6, the V gene TRBV19; possibly TRBD1 for D (6 bases). Germline V gene data show CDR1 as LNHDA and CDR2 as SQIVND (reference sequence). The CDR3 loop spans 15 amino acids. Trimming cost V 5 bases and J 11 bases, with 19 bases left between them.

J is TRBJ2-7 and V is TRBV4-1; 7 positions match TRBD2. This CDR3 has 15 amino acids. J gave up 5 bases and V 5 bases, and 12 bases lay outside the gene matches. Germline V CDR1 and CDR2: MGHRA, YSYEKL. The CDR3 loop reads CASSSLSGRDHEQYF. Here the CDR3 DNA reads TGCGCCAGCAGCTCCCTTAGTGGGAGGGATCACGAGCAGTACTTC.

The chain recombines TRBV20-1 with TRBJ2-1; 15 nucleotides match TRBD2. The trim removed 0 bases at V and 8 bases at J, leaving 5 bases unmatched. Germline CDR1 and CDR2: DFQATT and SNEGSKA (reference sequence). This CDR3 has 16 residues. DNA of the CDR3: TGCAGTGCTAGAGAAGGACTAGCGGGAGGGCCACATGAGCAGTTCTTC. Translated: CSAREGLAGGPHEQFF.

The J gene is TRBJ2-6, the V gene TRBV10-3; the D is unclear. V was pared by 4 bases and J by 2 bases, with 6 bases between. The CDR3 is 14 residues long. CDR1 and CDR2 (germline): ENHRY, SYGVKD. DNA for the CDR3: TGTGCCATCAGTGCCACGGCTGGGGCCAACGTCCTGACTTTC. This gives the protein CAISATAGANVLTF.

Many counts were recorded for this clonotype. The CDR3 here is CASSDQLVNYGYTF. The CDR3 coding sequence is TGTGCCAGCAGTGACCAGCTGGTGAACTATGGCTACACCTTC. The chain links TRBV6-2 or TRBV6-3 to TRBJ1-2; unclear D gene. Trimming removed 5 bases at V and 2 bases at J, with 12 bases between. The CDR3 is made up of 14 amino acids. The germline V gene encodes CDR1 MNHEY and CDR2 SVGEGT.

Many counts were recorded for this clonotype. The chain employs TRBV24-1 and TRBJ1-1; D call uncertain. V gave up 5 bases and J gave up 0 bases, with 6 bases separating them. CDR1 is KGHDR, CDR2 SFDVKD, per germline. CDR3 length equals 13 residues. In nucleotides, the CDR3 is TGTGCCACCAGTGGGGGAATGAACACTGAAGCTTTCTTT. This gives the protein CATSGGMNTEAFF.

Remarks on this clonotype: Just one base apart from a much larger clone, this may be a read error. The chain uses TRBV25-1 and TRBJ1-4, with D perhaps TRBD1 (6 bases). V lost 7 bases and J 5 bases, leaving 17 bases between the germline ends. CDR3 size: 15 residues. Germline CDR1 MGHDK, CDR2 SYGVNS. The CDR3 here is CASNDDGTRNEKLFF. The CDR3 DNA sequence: TGTGCCAGCAATGACGATGGGACAAGGAATGAAAAACTGTTTTTT.

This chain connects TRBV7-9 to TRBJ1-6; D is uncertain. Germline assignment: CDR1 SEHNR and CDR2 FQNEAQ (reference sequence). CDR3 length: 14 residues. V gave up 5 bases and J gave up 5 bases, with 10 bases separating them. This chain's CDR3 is CASSERSDNSPLHF. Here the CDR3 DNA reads TGTGCCAGCAGCGAAAGATCTGATAATTCACCCCTCCACTTT.

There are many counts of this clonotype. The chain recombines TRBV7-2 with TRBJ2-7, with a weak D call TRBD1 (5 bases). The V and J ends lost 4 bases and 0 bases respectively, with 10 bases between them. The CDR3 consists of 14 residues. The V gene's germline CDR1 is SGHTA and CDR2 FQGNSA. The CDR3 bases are TGTGCCAGCAGCTCAGCAGGGATCTCCTACGAGCAGTACTTC. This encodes CASSSAGISYEQYF.

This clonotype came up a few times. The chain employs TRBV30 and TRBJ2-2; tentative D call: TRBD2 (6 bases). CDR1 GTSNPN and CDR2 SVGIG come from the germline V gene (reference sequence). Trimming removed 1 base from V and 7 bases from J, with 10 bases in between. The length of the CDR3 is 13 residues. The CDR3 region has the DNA TGTGCCTGGAGTGGGGGGGTCGGCGGGGAGCTGTTTTTT. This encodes CAWSGGVGGELFF.

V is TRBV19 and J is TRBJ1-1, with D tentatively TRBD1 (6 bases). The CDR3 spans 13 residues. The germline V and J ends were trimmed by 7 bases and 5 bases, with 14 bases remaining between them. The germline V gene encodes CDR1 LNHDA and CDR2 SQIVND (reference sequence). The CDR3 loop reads CASKGGLSTEAFF. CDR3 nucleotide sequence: TGTGCCAGTAAGGGGGGACTGTCAACTGAAGCTTTCTTT.

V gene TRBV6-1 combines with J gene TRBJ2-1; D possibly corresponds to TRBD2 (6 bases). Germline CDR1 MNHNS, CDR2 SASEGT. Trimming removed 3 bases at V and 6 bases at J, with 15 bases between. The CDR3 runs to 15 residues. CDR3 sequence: CASSEVGGSANEQFF. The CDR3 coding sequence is TGTGCCAGCAGTGAGGTGGGAGGTTCGGCCAATGAGCAGTTCTTC.

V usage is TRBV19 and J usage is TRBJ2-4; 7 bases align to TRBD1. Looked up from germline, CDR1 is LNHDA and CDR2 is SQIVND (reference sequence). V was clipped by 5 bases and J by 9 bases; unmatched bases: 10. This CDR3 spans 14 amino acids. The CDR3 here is CASSPTGYGGIQYF. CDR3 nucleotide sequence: TGTGCCAGTAGTCCGACAGGGTACGGAGGCATTCAGTACTTC.

CDR3 residues: CASSSGHNYEQYF. CDR3 coding DNA: TGTGCCAGCAGCTCTGGACATAACTACGAGCAGTACTTC. J is TRBJ2-7 and V is TRBV7-9; D perhaps matches TRBD1 (5 bases). CDR1 and CDR2 from the germline V gene are SEHNR and FQNEAQ (reference sequence). The CDR3 is made up of 13 amino acids. The V end was cut by 4 bases, the J end by 3 bases, with 10 bases between.

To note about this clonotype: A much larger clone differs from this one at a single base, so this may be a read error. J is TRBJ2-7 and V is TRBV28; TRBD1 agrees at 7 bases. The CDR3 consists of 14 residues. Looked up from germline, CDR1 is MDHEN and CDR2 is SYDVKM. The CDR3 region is CSSKPGQLPYEQYF. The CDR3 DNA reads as TGTTCCAGCAAACCGGGACAGCTTCCATACGAGCAGTACTTC. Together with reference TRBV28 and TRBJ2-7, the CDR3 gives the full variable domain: DVKVTQSSRYLVKRTGEKVFLECVQDMDHENMFWYRQDPGLGLRLIYFSYDVKMKEKGDIPEGYSVSREKKERFSLILESASTNQTSMYLCSSKPGQLPYEQYFGPGTRLTVT.

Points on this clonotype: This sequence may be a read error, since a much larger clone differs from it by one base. The CDR3 region is CASNGNLGELFF. The CDR3 DNA follows: TGTGCCAGCAATGGCAATCTGGGGGAGCTGTTTTTT. This chain links TRBV2 with TRBJ2-2; no firm D call. The CDR3 spans 12 residues. V shed 7 bases and J shed 8 bases, with 11 bases lying between them. Germline V lookup: CDR1 SNHLY, CDR2 FYNNEI.